This T cell receptor beta chain was recovered during a study of cytomegalovirus exposure and HLA in healthy donors. Study results and limitations: In a later analysis, roughly 17,000 TCR beta sequences were associated with HLA alleles at 0.05 false discovery rate. Further analysis, carried out later, found HLA-associated TCR beta chains more clonally expanded than equally common other chains. A reported reduction in N-insertions relative to the approximately 670-donor mean was seen in an Asian-associated ancestry cluster in a later analysis.

The PCR had 60 Vbeta and 13 Jbeta primers. Libraries were prepared by immunoSEQ multiplex PCR; TCRdb keeps only in-frame clonotypes and omits some of them. The sample consists of roughly 150,000 clones, roughly 77% of them appearing once. V lost 2 bases and J 8 bases, leaving 21 bases between the germline ends. Germline V lookup: CDR1 ENHRY, CDR2 SYGVKD. The CDR3 covers 16 residues. This clone was counted only a few times. Its antigen is not known. The source of this sequence is a man in his late teens or twenties in good health and CMV-seropositive. The chain employs TRBV10-3 and TRBJ1-2, with TRBD1 as a possible D gene (6 bases). Sequencing input: PBMCs. This chain's CDR3 is CAISEIGGRELGGYTF. CDR3 sequence (DNA): TGTGCCATCAGTGAGATAGGGGGAAGGGAACTGGGCGGCTACACCTTC.